Below, 31 T cell receptor beta chains from the same sample are listed, as sequenced in a study of lymphopenia after photon versus proton radiotherapy. The method was immunoSEQ multiplex PCR; TCRdb's version includes in-frame clones alone and lacks a portion of them. The sample carries some 42,000 clones, approximately 83% recorded once. The specimen comprised peripheral blood, sampled from a patient treated with proton-based radiotherapy. The receptors shown here come from an older woman with pancreatic cancer.

This sequence joins TRBV7-2 and TRBJ2-6; no reliable D call. This CDR3 is built from 16 residues. In germline, CDR1 is SGHTA, CDR2 FQGNSA. Between the trimmed V and J ends, which lost 6 bases and 5 bases, there was a span of 17 bases. CDR3 amino acids: CASSSPSNYWANVLTF. The DNA for the CDR3 is TGTGCCAGCAGTTCCCCTTCCAACTACTGGGCCAACGTCCTGACTTTC.

The chain links TRBV4-1 to TRBJ2-6; D is unresolved. The germline V gene encodes CDR1 MGHRA and CDR2 YSYEKL. With 0 bases removed from V and 6 bases from J, the gap between germline ends came to 12 bases. This CDR3 contains 16 residues. CDR3 in DNA: TGCGCCAGCAGCCAAGATCCTGTAGGGCCGGCCAACGTCCTGACTTTC. This sequence encodes CASSQDPVGPANVLTF.

The chain uses TRBV28 and TRBJ1-5; D call uncertain. V lost 8 bases, J lost 2 bases, and 7 bases lay in between. This CDR3 comprises 12 residues. Germline CDR1 reads MDHEN; CDR2 reads SYDVKM. CDR3 nucleotides: TGTGCCAGCGACGTGGGCAATCAGCCCCAGCATTTT. It codes for CASDVGNQPQHF.

J is TRBJ2-2 and V is TRBV2; D may be TRBD2 (6 bases). The CDR3 extends over 13 amino acids. Germline V gene sequence: CDR1 SNHLY, CDR2 FYNNEI. Trimming took 8 bases from V and 6 from J, leaving 13 bases between them. CDR3: CASSKEGPGELFF. Here the CDR3 DNA reads TGTGCCAGCTCCAAGGAGGGTCCCGGGGAGCTGTTTTTT.

In its sample, this clone was seen once. J is TRBJ1-1 and V is TRBV4-3; 9 nucleotides match TRBD1. Per germline, CDR1 LGHNA and CDR2 YSLEER. Unmatched junction bases numbered 12, after V lost 1 base and J lost 0 bases. The CDR3 sequence is 19 residues long. CDR3 protein: CASSQGWDRELSLNTEAFF. The CDR3 DNA reads as TGCGCCAGCAGCCAAGGGTGGGACAGGGAGCTTTCTCTGAACACTGAAGCTTTCTTT.

The chain couples TRBV6-6 to TRBJ2-7, with 11 positions matching TRBD1. CDR3 size: 16 residues. The germline V gene has CDR1 MNHNY and CDR2 SVGAGI (reference sequence). The junction had 10 bases not matched to a gene; V was cut back by 6 bases and J by 3 bases. Here the CDR3 DNA reads TGTGCCAGCAGCAACAATGCCGGGACAGGGGGCTACGAGCAGTACTTC. Translating it yields CASSNNAGTGGYEQYF.

V and J are TRBV7-8 and TRBJ1-1, with D hard to call. The CDR3 sequence is 15 residues long. The germline V and J ends were trimmed by 5 bases and 0 bases, with 13 bases remaining between them. In germline, CDR1 is SGHVS, CDR2 FQNEAQ. CDR3 DNA sequence: TGTGCCAGCAGCCCGATGGACGGCTTGAACACTGAAGCTTTCTTT. Translating it yields CASSPMDGLNTEAFF.

This chain joins TRBV19 and TRBJ1-1; the D is unclear. Trimming removed 5 bases at V and 0 bases at J, with 7 bases between. This CDR3 comprises 13 residues. Germline V gives CDR1 LNHDA, CDR2 SQIVND (reference sequence). CDR3 DNA: TGTGCCAGTAGTCAAAAAGTGAACACTGAAGCTTTCTTT. Protein sequence: CASSQKVNTEAFF.

V usage is TRBV7-9 and J usage is TRBJ2-3; 8 nucleotides match TRBD2. V dropped 4 bases and J dropped 5; count of bases not matched to a gene: 8. The V gene's germline CDR1 is SEHNR and CDR2 FQNEAQ (reference sequence). The CDR3 is 15 amino acids. CDR3 nucleotides: TGTGCCAGCAGCTCAACTAGCGGAACGTTAGATACGCAGTATTTT. It encodes CASSSTSGTLDTQYF.

V gene TRBV9 combines with J gene TRBJ1-2; perhaps TRBD1 as D (5 bases). With 0 bases removed from V and 3 bases from J, the gap between germline ends came to 12 bases. This CDR3 is 15 amino acids long. CDR1 is SGDLS, CDR2 YYNGEE, per germline. The CDR3 DNA sequence: TGTGCCAGCAGCGTAGATGGGGCGATGGACTATGGCTACACCTTC. Residues: CASSVDGAMDYGYTF.

This clone was seen more than once but under ten times. At one end, the junction sequence differs from germline, possibly due to a read error. The chain combines TRBV18 with TRBJ1-5; 7 bases are shared with TRBD1. This CDR3 spans 15 amino acids. In germline, CDR1 is KGHSH, CDR2 LQKENI. The CDR3 reads CASSPADRVNQSQHF. CDR3 sequence (DNA): TGTGCCAGCTCACCCGCCGACAGGGTCAATCAGTCCCAGCATTTT.

V gene TRBV7-6 combines with J gene TRBJ1-2; no reliable D call. Trimming took 1 base from V and 8 from J, leaving 8 bases between them. This CDR3 region has 12 residues. Germline CDR1 and CDR2: SGHVS and FNYEAQ. CDR3 protein: CASSLDRLGYTF. The CDR3 region has the DNA TGTGCCAGCAGCTTAGATAGGTTGGGCTACACCTTC.

About this clone: A junction boundary mismatches the germline segment, possibly from a read error. The chain combines TRBV10-2 with TRBJ1-2; weak D call: TRBD1 (6 bases). The CDR3 sequence is 12 residues long. CDR1 WSHSY and CDR2 SAAADI come from the germline V gene. The CDR3 DNA reads TGCGCCAGCAGTGAGTCGGGGGGCCCAGGGGCCTTC. Translated: CASSESGGPGAF.

The chain joins TRBV11-3 to TRBJ2-2; TRBD2 matches at 10 bases. The CDR3 totals 15 residues. Germline V gives CDR1 SGHNT, CDR2 YENEEA. V dropped 7 bases and J dropped 6; count of bases not matched to a gene: 8. The DNA for the CDR3 is TGTGCCAGCACTTTTAGGACTAGCGGTTCCGGGGAGCTGTTTTTT. Encoded protein: CASTFRTSGSGELFF.

This clone was detected only a few times. The gene calls are TRBV6-5 and TRBJ2-5; D remains unclear. Germline V CDR1 and CDR2: MNHEY, SVGAGI. V lost 0 bases, J lost 7 bases, and 3 bases lay in between. CDR3 size: 11 residues. The CDR3 DNA is TGTGCCAGCAGTTACTCAGGGACCCAGTACTTC. Protein sequence: CASSYSGTQYF.

This chain uses TRBV6-5 with TRBJ2-7; TRBD2 might be the D (6 bases). V lost 10 bases and J lost 7, with 20 bases in between. This CDR3 is 13 amino acids long. Germline V lookup: CDR1 MNHEY, CDR2 SVGAGI. CDR3 sequence reads: CATHTGTLREQYF. Here the CDR3 DNA reads TGTGCCACCCACACCGGGACTTTAAGAGAGCAGTACTTC.

The chain couples TRBV4-1 to TRBJ2-2; 8 bases fit TRBD2. CDR1 MGHRA and CDR2 YSYEKL come from the germline V gene. The length of the CDR3 is 18 residues. The V segment lost 2 bases and the J segment 7 bases; nucleotides outside the gene matches: 15. CDR3 amino acids: CASSQPTTGTRYGGELFF. The CDR3 coding sequence is TGCGCCAGCAGCCAACCCACAACCGGGACTAGATATGGCGGGGAGCTGTTTTTT.

The chain has TRBV27 and TRBJ2-1; unclear D gene. The germline V gene encodes CDR1 MNHEY and CDR2 SMNVEV (reference sequence). V dropped 1 base and J dropped 6 bases, with 4 bases sitting between them. The CDR3 spans 12 residues. CDR3 DNA: TGTGCCAGCAGTTTATTAGGCAATGAGCAGTTCTTC. Translated, it gives CASSLLGNEQFF.

This clone was detected once. V and J are TRBV19 and TRBJ2-3, with D possibly called TRBD1 or TRBD2 (5 bases each). With 6 bases removed from V and 1 base from J, the gap between germline ends came to 11 bases. The CDR3 contains 14 residues. Looked up from germline, CDR1 is LNHDA and CDR2 is SQIVND (reference sequence). The CDR3 loop reads CASRAGDRTDTQYF. CDR3 sequence (DNA): TGTGCCAGTAGAGCCGGGGACCGCACAGATACGCAGTATTTT.

This clone came up a few times. This chain uses TRBV18 with TRBJ1-6, with 8 bases that match TRBD1. CDR3 length: 15 amino acids. V lost 3 bases, J lost 7 bases, and 5 bases stayed unmatched. Germline CDR1 and CDR2: KGHSH and LQKENI. CDR3 amino acids: CASSPPGQANSPLHF. The DNA for the CDR3 is TGTGCCAGCTCACCCCCGGGACAGGCAAATTCACCCCTCCACTTT.

The rearrangement joins TRBV19 to TRBJ2-7; maybe TRBD1 (6 bases). The ends were cut back, 2 bases at V and 3 bases at J, with 17 bases in the middle. CDR1 LNHDA and CDR2 SQIVND come from the germline V gene (reference sequence). The CDR3 sequence is 16 residues long. As DNA, the CDR3 is TGTGCCAGTAGTATATGGTCTAAGGGACAAAGCTACGAGCAGTACTTC. Residues: CASSIWSKGQSYEQYF.

The chain employs TRBV7-9 and TRBJ2-7, with 10 bases fitting TRBD1. The CDR3 totals 17 residues. Germline V gene sequence: CDR1 SEHNR, CDR2 FQNEAQ (reference sequence). The V segment lost 1 base and the J segment 6 bases; nucleotides outside the gene matches: 12. CDR3 sequence (DNA): TGTGCCAGCAGCTTAGATCTTTTTGGGACAGGGGTCGTCGAGCAGTACTTC. It translates to CASSLDLFGTGVVEQYF.

The CDR3: CAWSVLRAVDGYTF. As DNA, the CDR3 is TGTGCCTGGAGTGTTCTGAGGGCTGTTGATGGCTACACCTTC. The chain couples TRBV30 to TRBJ1-2; D not resolved. The ends were cut back, 0 bases at V and 6 bases at J, with 14 bases in the middle. The CDR3 has 14 residues. Germline V gene lookup returns CDR1 GTSNPN and CDR2 SVGIG (reference sequence).

This chain links TRBV9 with TRBJ1-1, with D maybe TRBD1 (6 bases). The germline CDR1 and CDR2 sequences are SGDLS and YYNGEE. CDR3 length: 15 residues. Between the trimmed V and J ends, which lost 3 bases and 0 bases, there was a span of 12 bases. The CDR3 loop is CASSASQGMNTEAFF. The CDR3 DNA follows: TGTGCCAGCAGCGCTTCACAGGGAATGAACACTGAAGCTTTCTTT.

The rearrangement joins TRBV6-6 to TRBJ2-7; D gene ambiguous. Germline-derived CDR1 and CDR2 are MNHNY and SVGAGI (reference sequence). This CDR3 is 13 amino acids long. V lost 5 bases, J lost 3 bases, and 11 bases lay in between. CDR3 residues: CASSPISDYEQYF. CDR3 DNA: TGTGCCAGCAGTCCAATTTCTGACTACGAGCAGTACTTC.

The chain combines TRBV5-4 with TRBJ2-6; D is uncertain. CDR1 and CDR2 (germline): SGHNT, YYREEE (reference sequence). Between the trimmed V and J ends, which lost 4 bases and 0 bases, there was a span of 5 bases. CDR3 length equals 14 residues. CDR3 region: CASSPSSGANVLTF. The CDR3 DNA sequence: TGTGCCAGCAGCCCCTCCTCTGGGGCCAACGTCCTGACTTTC.

The chain employs TRBV7-9 and TRBJ2-3; D uncertain. The CDR3 is 13 residues long. Between the trimmed V and J ends, which lost 5 bases and 2 bases, there was a span of 8 bases. CDR1 and CDR2 (germline): SEHNR, FQNEAQ (reference sequence). DNA of the CDR3: TGTGCCAGCAGCCCCCGAAACACAGATACGCAGTATTTT. Translation: CASSPRNTDTQYF.

In DNA form, the CDR3 reads TGTGCCAGCAGCGTAGGAGTCGACAGCACAGATACGCAGTATTTT. This gives the protein CASSVGVDSTDTQYF. This rearrangement joins TRBV9 to TRBJ2-3; unclear D gene. Germline CDR1 is SGDLS and CDR2 is YYNGEE. The CDR3 spans 15 residues. With 0 bases removed from V and 0 bases from J, the gap between germline ends came to 8 bases.

In its sample, this clone was seen once. V usage is TRBV18 and J usage is TRBJ2-7; 8 bases match TRBD2. The length of the CDR3 is 17 residues. V shed 4 bases and J 4 bases; nucleotides not matched to a gene: 15. CDR1 is KGHSH and CDR2 is LQKENI in the germline V gene. The CDR3 bases are TGTGCCAGCTCACTAGCCGGGACTAGAAGCGCATATTACGAGCAGTACTTC. Protein: CASSLAGTRSAYYEQYF.

J is TRBJ1-4 and V is TRBV5-6; 7 bases fit TRBD1. Trimming cost V 4 bases and J 0 bases; bases outside gene matches: 6. Germline CDR1 reads SGHDT; CDR2 reads YYEEEE. The CDR3 runs to 16 residues. The CDR3, as DNA: TGTGCCAGCAGCGGGGGACAGCGGACAACTAATGAAAAACTGTTTTTT. Amino acids: CASSGGQRTTNEKLFF.

The rearrangement uses TRBV10-3 and TRBJ1-4, with D perhaps matching TRBD1 (6 bases). Germline lookup yields CDR1 ENHRY and CDR2 SYGVKD. The CDR3 runs 15 residues. V dropped 6 bases and J dropped 7 bases, with 18 bases sitting between them. The CDR3 region has the DNA TGTGCCATCAGCCAGACACAGGGTGTCGGTGAAAAACTGTTTTTT. This translates into CAISQTQGVGEKLFF.